Presented here are 2 T cell receptor beta chains from one specimen sequenced in a study of OX40 agonist ivuxolimab in advanced cancers. Profiling relied on immunoSEQ multiplex PCR, and the TCRdb table lists in-frame clones only, not all of them. This sample has 68,000 or so clones, with roughly 83% found just once. The input for sequencing was CD4+ or CD8+ T cells sorted from blood, taken in a trial of the OX40 agonist ivuxolimab. The receptors were gathered from an adult with an advanced solid tumor such as melanoma, head and neck, liver or kidney cancer.

The V call is TRBV7-6, the J call TRBJ1-4; possibly TRBD1 for D (5 bases). Germline CDR1 and CDR2: SGHVS and FNYEAQ. CDR3 length: 18 residues. Trimming took off 0 bases at V and 0 bases at J, with 14 bases between the two ends. The CDR3 DNA reads TGTGCCAGCAGCTTAGCGGGACGGGGGGTGGCAACTAATGAAAAACTGTTTTTT. It codes for CASSLAGRGVATNEKLFF.

This clone was observed a single time. The chain has TRBV18 and TRBJ1-1; weak D call: TRBD1 (5 bases). Trimming took 3 bases from V and 0 from J, leaving 14 bases between them. Germline loops: CDR1 KGHSH, CDR2 LQKENI. The CDR3 is 16 amino acids. The CDR3 here is CASSPNVGGMNTEAFF. The CDR3 DNA reads TGTGCCAGCTCACCTAACGTTGGGGGAATGAACACTGAAGCTTTCTTT. Filled out from reference TRBV18 and TRBJ1-1, the complete variable domain reads NAGVMQNPRHLVRRRGQEARLRCSPMKGHSHVYWYRQLPEEGLKFMVYLQKENIIDESGMPKERFSAEFPKEGPSILRIQQVVRGDSAAYFCASSPNVGGMNTEAFFGQGTRLTVV.